This T cell receptor (beta chain) was captured by sequencing in a study of Ad26.COV2.S vaccination and SARS-CoV-2 variants. Produced via immunoSEQ multiplex PCR; TCRdb's table is partial and in-frame only. The repertoire consists of about 350,000 clones, with 65% to 90% occurring once and the leading ten covering about 10%. Treatment meaning: about 20 received Ad26.COV2.S at low or high dose, single or two shots; several received placebo; per-sample allocation not given. Each sample was drawn 63 days after the first injection (of vaccine or placebo). V was cut by 4 bases and J by 7 bases, with 7 bases left in between. Germline V gene sequence: CDR1 SEHNR, CDR2 FQNEAQ (reference sequence). The CDR3 covers 12 residues. This clone has at least ten counts.

The sample consisted of peripheral blood, taken in a trial of Ad26.COV2.S vaccine versus placebo. This chain joins TRBV7-9 and TRBJ2-2; D is undetermined. The clonotype comes from a person aged 18-65 years who received the Ad26.COV2.S COVID-19 vaccine or a placebo. This CDR3 is CASSSTFGELFF. The DNA for the CDR3 is TGTGCCAGCAGCTCAACCTTCGGGGAGCTGTTTTTT.